The next 27 T cell receptor beta chains were all read from a single sample in a study of blood T cell repertoires in COVID-19. TCRdb's table, derived via immunoSEQ multiplex PCR, lists solely in-frame clones and lacks some. Of some 200,000 clones in the sample, roughly 80% were seen once. Material for sequencing was peripheral blood. All receptors derive from a woman older than 75 with active or convalescent COVID-19.

This clone showed up just a few times. This chain uses TRBV10-1 with TRBJ2-2, with D uncertain. V dropped 4 bases and J dropped 5 bases, with 8 bases sitting between them. The CDR3 spans 13 residues. The germline gives CDR1 WNHNN, CDR2 SYGVQD (reference sequence). CDR3 coding DNA: TGCGCCAGCAGTGCGAGGAGTACCGGGGAGCTGTTTTTT. Translating it yields CASSARSTGELFF.

V and J are TRBV18 and TRBJ2-3; weak D call: TRBD1 (6 bases). V shed 2 bases and J shed 2 bases, with 8 bases lying between them. The germline V gene encodes CDR1 KGHSH and CDR2 LQKENI. The CDR3 consists of 14 residues. The CDR3 DNA is TGTGCCAGCTCACCAGGGGGCCCCACAGATACGCAGTATTTT. Amino acid sequence: CASSPGGPTDTQYF.

V usage is TRBV5-1 and J usage is TRBJ1-1, with D perhaps TRBD1 (6 bases). The CDR3 covers 12 residues. Trimming left V 4 bases short and J 6 bases short, with 10 bases between. Germline CDR1 and CDR2: SGHRS and YFSETQ. The chain's CDR3 is CASSPQGSEAFF. In DNA form, the CDR3 reads TGCGCCAGCAGCCCACAGGGTTCTGAAGCTTTCTTT.

This clone has just one count. V and J are TRBV7-9 and TRBJ2-1; a weak D match, TRBD2 (5 bases). This CDR3 contains 16 residues. Trimming left V 1 base short and J 3 bases short, with 13 bases between. Germline-derived CDR1 and CDR2 are SEHNR and FQNEAQ (reference sequence). The CDR3 DNA sequence: TGTGCCAGCAGCTTAGTTGCGGGTTATCTCTACAATGAGCAGTTCTTC. Protein product: CASSLVAGYLYNEQFF.

A single count supports this clone. This rearrangement joins TRBV9 to TRBJ2-7, with 7 bases matching TRBD2. This CDR3 is built from 13 residues. The germline CDR1 and CDR2 sequences are SGDLS and YYNGEE. J gave up 6 bases and V 2 bases, and 5 bases lay outside the gene matches. CDR3 region: CASSVTGGGEQYF. CDR3 nucleotides: TGTGCCAGCAGCGTGACTGGGGGGGGCGAGCAGTACTTC.

The chain employs TRBV19 and TRBJ2-3; 7 bases line up with TRBD1. The V and J ends lost 7 bases and 11 bases, in that order; junction bases with no gene match: 21. CDR3 length: 16 residues. Germline lookup yields CDR1 LNHDA and CDR2 SQIVND (reference sequence). The CDR3, as DNA: TGTGCCAGTACTCCTCAACAGGGGACGGGGATGAGGCAGCAGTATTTT. Protein product: CASTPQQGTGMRQQYF.

The rearrangement joins TRBV12-5 to TRBJ2-3; the match to TRBD1 covers 10 bases. This CDR3 comprises 21 residues. The germline gives CDR1 LGHNT, CDR2 FRNRAP. After removal of 1 base from V and 1 base from J, the junction contained 17 bases not matched to a gene. CDR3 protein: CASGLGSGTGARMEGTDTQYF. As DNA, the CDR3 is TGTGCTAGTGGTTTGGGTTCCGGGACAGGGGCCCGGATGGAAGGCACAGATACGCAGTATTTT.

This rearrangement joins TRBV5-1 to TRBJ1-2; TRBD1 might be the D (6 bases). Trimming cost V 3 bases and J 6 bases, with 15 bases left between them. CDR3 length: 14 amino acids. Germline CDR1 reads SGHRS; CDR2 reads YFSETQ. CDR3 region: CASSSQGVSDGYTF. For the CDR3, the DNA is TGCGCCAGCAGCTCACAGGGAGTCTCCGATGGCTACACCTTC.

CDR3 nucleotides: TGTGCCAGCTCACCAGAGGGGGTGAAGAACTATGGCTACACCTTC. This codes for CASSPEGVKNYGYTF. The V and J genes are TRBV18 and TRBJ1-2; possibly TRBD1 for D (6 bases). V was cut by 2 bases and J by 2 bases, with 12 bases left in between. CDR3 size: 15 residues. Looked up from germline, CDR1 is KGHSH and CDR2 is LQKENI.

The rearrangement uses TRBV19 and TRBJ2-1; 10 bases map to TRBD1. Per the germline V gene, CDR1 is LNHDA and CDR2 is SQIVND (reference sequence). Trimming at V came to 0 bases and at J to 5 bases, leaving 4 bases not matched to a gene. This CDR3 region has 16 residues. CDR3 amino acids: CASSIDAGTGDNEQFF. The DNA of the CDR3 is TGTGCCAGTAGTATAGATGCCGGGACAGGGGACAATGAGCAGTTCTTC.

The chain joins TRBV11-2 to TRBJ1-6; possibly TRBD1 for D (6 bases). Germline CDR1 and CDR2: SGHAT and FQNNGV. CDR3 length: 14 residues. Trimming left V 2 bases short and J 7 bases short, with 9 bases between. The CDR3, as DNA: TGTGCCAGCAGCTTAAAGGGGACAAATTCACCCCTCCACTTT. It yields the protein CASSLKGTNSPLHF.

The chain couples TRBV7-8 to TRBJ2-7; TRBD2 matches at 12 bases. Germline assignment: CDR1 SGHVS and CDR2 FQNEAQ. The CDR3 sequence is 16 residues long. The V and J ends lost 4 bases and 2 bases, in that order; junction bases with no gene match: 6. The CDR3, as DNA: TGTGCCAGCAGCTGGCCTGGACTAGCGGGGCCCTACGAGCAGTACTTC. It yields the protein CASSWPGLAGPYEQYF.

The chain is built from TRBV5-4 and TRBJ2-5, with TRBD2 matching 7 bases. Losses at the gene ends were 2 bases for V and 5 bases for J; bases not matched to a gene: 9. The V gene's germline CDR1 is SGHNT and CDR2 YYREEE (reference sequence). The CDR3 covers 15 residues. In nucleotides, the CDR3 is TGTGCCAGCAGCTTAGCGGGATTGGCCCAGGAGACCCAGTACTTC. Translated: CASSLAGLAQETQYF.

In its sample, this clone was seen once. V is TRBV12-3 or TRBV12-4 and J is TRBJ1-1; 8 bases are a match to TRBD1. There are 13 residues in the CDR3. The J segment lost 5 bases and the V segment lost 6 bases, leaving 5 bases of the junction unmatched. The CDR3 coding sequence is TGTGCCAGCAGCACAGGGGGGAGAACTGAAGCTTTCTTT. Translating it yields CASSTGGRTEAFF.

The chain is built from TRBV18 and TRBJ2-2; TRBD1 is a possible D gene (5 bases). The CDR3 has 16 amino acids. With 5 bases removed from V and 2 bases from J, the gap between germline ends came to 15 bases. Germline CDR1 reads KGHSH; CDR2 reads LQKENI. CDR3 bases: TGTGCCAGCTCATTAAACGGACGGACAAACACCGGGGAGCTGTTTTTT. Translation gives CASSLNGRTNTGELFF. Based on the CDR3 plus reference TRBV18 and TRBJ2-2, the full variable domain is NAGVMQNPRHLVRRRGQEARLRCSPMKGHSHVYWYRQLPEEGLKFMVYLQKENIIDESGMPKERFSAEFPKEGPSILRIQQVVRGDSAAYFCASSLNGRTNTGELFFGEGSRLTVL.

This clone has only a few counts. This chain uses TRBV7-9 with TRBJ2-3, with a tentative D call TRBD2 (6 bases). V was trimmed by 5 bases and J by 3 bases, leaving 9 bases between them. CDR3 length equals 13 residues. Germline V gene lookup returns CDR1 SEHNR and CDR2 FQNEAQ (reference sequence). CDR3 loop: CASSLGTTDTQYF. The CDR3 DNA sequence: TGTGCCAGCAGCCTAGGGACTACAGATACGCAGTATTTT.

The genes are TRBV6-2 or TRBV6-3 and TRBJ2-6; D gene ambiguous. The ends were cut back, 0 bases at V and 0 bases at J, with 6 bases in the middle. The V gene's germline CDR1 is MNHEY and CDR2 SVGEGT. CDR3 length: 16 amino acids. This chain's CDR3 is CASSYSPFSGANVLTF. CDR3 nucleotide sequence: TGTGCCAGCAGTTACTCTCCCTTCTCTGGGGCCAACGTCCTGACTTTC.

This chain links TRBV5-6 with TRBJ1-4; 9 nucleotides align to TRBD1. This CDR3 comprises 16 residues. The germline CDR1 and CDR2 sequences are SGHDT and YYEEEE. The ends lost 3 bases at V and 5 bases at J; junction bases unmatched: 8. The CDR3 is CASSSNPGTGNEKLFF. In DNA, the CDR3 is TGTGCCAGCAGCTCCAACCCGGGGACAGGGAATGAAAAACTGTTTTTT. The full variable domain, its missing parts supplied by reference TRBV5-6 and TRBJ1-4, is DAGVTQSPTHLIKTRGQQVTLRCSPKSGHDTVSWYQQALGQGPQFIFQYYEEEERQRGNFPDRFSGHQFPNYSSELNVNALLLGDSALYLCASSSNPGTGNEKLFFGSGTQLSVL.

This sequence joins TRBV7-2 and TRBJ2-1; 12 positions match TRBD2. V lost 6 bases, J lost 0 bases, and 12 bases stayed unmatched. The CDR3 covers 19 residues. Germline V lookup: CDR1 SGHTA, CDR2 FQGNSA. DNA for the CDR3: TGTGCCAGCAGGTCCGTCGGGACTAGCGGGCAAAGCTCCTACAATGAGCAGTTCTTC. As protein: CASRSVGTSGQSSYNEQFF.

This clone occurred once. The J gene is TRBJ1-2, the V gene TRBV30; the match to TRBD1 covers 8 bases. CDR1 is GTSNPN, CDR2 SVGIG, per germline (reference sequence). This CDR3 has 14 residues. Trimming cost V 4 bases and J 4 bases; bases outside gene matches: 8. The CDR3 region is CAWKRTGLFYGYTF. The CDR3 DNA is TGTGCCTGGAAAAGGACAGGGTTGTTCTATGGCTACACCTTC.

The chain recombines TRBV7-3 with TRBJ2-2; D is unclear. V gave up 2 bases and J gave up 1 base, with 8 bases separating them. From germline, CDR1 is SGHTA and CDR2 FQGTGA. CDR3 length: 15 residues. CDR3 sequence (DNA): TGTGCCAGCAGCTTATTTCCAGGGAACACCGGGGAGCTGTTTTTT. Protein product: CASSLFPGNTGELFF.

The gene calls are TRBV11-2 and TRBJ2-7; 9 bases agree with TRBD1. Germline CDR1 and CDR2: SGHAT and FQNNGV. The CDR3 runs 17 residues. J gave up 2 bases and V 5 bases, and 13 bases lay outside the gene matches. This CDR3 reads CASSAGQGTRGTYEQYF. Here the CDR3 DNA reads TGTGCCAGCAGCGCAGGACAGGGGACACGGGGTACCTACGAGCAGTACTTC.

The chain joins TRBV30 to TRBJ2-7; 7 nucleotides match TRBD1. This CDR3 is 15 amino acids long. The V and J ends lost 1 base and 1 base, in that order; junction bases with no gene match: 7. CDR1 and CDR2 from the germline V gene are GTSNPN and SVGIG (reference sequence). The CDR3 region has the DNA TGTGCCTGGAGTGCGCCGGGACAGAGATCCTACGAGCAGTACTTC. This translates into CAWSAPGQRSYEQYF.

This clone was detected once. This chain uses TRBV6-5 with TRBJ1-2; 8 positions match TRBD1. This CDR3 has 15 residues. V was clipped by 0 bases and J by 5 bases; unmatched bases: 5. Germline CDR1 reads MNHEY; CDR2 reads SVGAGI. DNA of the CDR3: TGTGCCAGCAGTTACTCGGGGACAGGAGATTATGGCTACACCTTC. This codes for CASSYSGTGDYGYTF.

V usage is TRBV29-1 and J usage is TRBJ1-2; perhaps TRBD1 as D (5 bases). The CDR3 is 11 amino acids. Germline CDR1 and CDR2: SQVTM and ANQGSEA. The ends were cut back, 6 bases at V and 7 bases at J, with 12 bases in the middle. The chain's CDR3 is CSVSRTIGYTF. DNA of the CDR3: TGCAGCGTCAGTAGGACAATTGGCTACACCTTC.

The chain joins TRBV13 to TRBJ2-7; tentative D call: TRBD2 (6 bases). The CDR3 consists of 15 residues. CDR1 is PRHDT and CDR2 is FYEKMQ in the germline V gene (reference sequence). V was clipped by 6 bases and J by 6 bases, with 21 bases between them. CDR3 nucleotides: TGTGCCAGCAGGCCCCGGGCGGGGATCGGCTTCGAGCAGTACTTC. This translates into CASRPRAGIGFEQYF.

The genes are TRBV7-8 and TRBJ2-1; TRBD2 matches 7 bases. This CDR3 comprises 18 residues. Germline CDR1 is SGHVS and CDR2 is FQNEAQ. V was pared by 10 bases and J by 0 bases, with 18 bases of the junction left unmatched. Here the CDR3 DNA reads TGTGCCACCTTCAGGAGAGGGCTAGCGGAGTCCTCCTACAATGAGCAGTTCTTC. Its translation is CATFRRGLAESSYNEQFF.